This TCR beta chain originates from a study of OX40 agonist ivuxolimab in advanced cancers. Study-level information: While on treatment, patients had intravenous ivuxolimab at 0.01 to 10 mg/kg every 2 weeks. Of mixed ages from 23 to 79 and averaging about 60 years, the group was 65% to 85% male.

The protocol was immunoSEQ multiplex PCR, while the TCRdb copy is restricted to in-frame clones and leaves out a portion. This sample has 57,000 or so clones; nearly 95% occur once, and the top ten carry about 18%. This clone was seen just once. The antigen remains undetermined. Trimming removed 5 bases at V and 2 bases at J, with 7 bases between. Germline V gene data show CDR1 as SEHNR and CDR2 as FQNEAQ (reference sequence). This CDR3 spans 13 amino acids. General study results and limits: Some patients without response likewise showed low normalized clonal expansion.

Sequencing used CD4+ or CD8+ T cells sorted from blood, obtained in a trial of the OX40 agonist ivuxolimab. V and J are TRBV7-9 and TRBJ2-1; no clear D gene. This TCR came from an adult with an advanced solid tumor such as melanoma, head and neck, liver or kidney cancer. This CDR3 reads CASSQDPYNEQFF. The CDR3 coding sequence is TGTGCCAGCAGCCAGGACCCCTACAATGAGCAGTTCTTC.